These T cell receptor beta chains were read from a single sample in a study of blood T cell repertoires in COVID-19. TCRdb's copy holds only in-frame clones and misses some; the assay was immunoSEQ multiplex PCR. The table has 45,000 to 50,000 clones, less than 90% seen once. Sample: peripheral blood. These receptor sequences come from a human donor in a cohort sampled during active COVID-19. Both conserved end residues are part of each CDR3. Fields, in order: V gene, D gene, clone size, J gene, CDR3 DNA, CDR3 protein. A D gene is named only where the DNA matches it firmly. Rows give clone size only sometimes, using once, few, many, or a class for an expanded clone.

>TRBV25-1|.|.|TRBJ2-7
TGTGCCAGCAGGAAGGTCGGGGGGCTACACCACGAGCAGTACTTC
CASRKVGGLHHEQYF
>TRBV2|.|.|TRBJ1-2
TGTGCCAGGAAGGCAGGGGCTAACTATGGCTACACCTTC
CARKAGANYGYTF
>TRBV2|.|.|TRBJ1-1
TGTGCCAGCACCCCGGATTGGGAGGGGGTGGGAGCTTTCTTT
CASTPDWEGVGAFF
>TRBV10-2|.|.|TRBJ1-4
TGCGCCAGCAGTGAGGACAGGGAAAAACTGTTTTTT
CASSEDREKLFF
>TRBV2|.|.|TRBJ2-2
TGTGCCAGCTCATGGGGAGTGAACACCGGGGAGCTGTTTTTT
CASSWGVNTGELFF
>TRBV5-4|.|.|TRBJ2-5
TGTGCCAGCAGCCCTGGACGGGGCCAAGAGACCCAGTACTTC
CASSPGRGQETQYF
>TRBV11-2|TRBD1|.|TRBJ2-1
TGTGCCAGCAGCTCCTCGGACAGGGGGGACAATGAGCAGTTCTTC
CASSSSDRGDNEQFF
>TRBV4-1|.|.|TRBJ1-2
TGCGCCAGCAGCCGCGGGAGAGGGGGTCTAAGGTTAAGCTATGGCTACACCTTC
CASSRGRGGLRLSYGYTF
>TRBV7-7|.|.|TRBJ2-2
TGTGCTAGCAGCTTAGCCAGGGTAAACACCGGGGAGCTGTTTTTT
CASSLARVNTGELFF
>TRBV14|TRBD1|once|TRBJ2-6
TGTGCCAGCAGCCAAGATTTCCGTCAGGGGGCGCGATCTGGGGCCAACGTCCTGACTTTC
CASSQDFRQGARSGANVLTF
>TRBV20-1|TRBD1|.|TRBJ2-7
TGCAGTGCTAGTTATCCGGGACAGGGGGCCTCCTACGAGCAGTACTTC
CSASYPGQGASYEQYF
>TRBV7-9|TRBD1|few|TRBJ2-7
TGTGCCAGCAGCCCCGGGACAGTCGCCTACGAGCAGTACTTC
CASSPGTVAYEQYF
>TRBV11-2|TRBD1|.|TRBJ1-3
TGTGCCAGCAGCTTAAAGGCCGACAGGGAAAACACCATATATTTT
CASSLKADRENTIYF
>TRBV5-1|TRBD2|.|TRBJ2-3
TGCGCCAGCAAGAGCGGGGGGTGGAGTGGTACGGATACGCAGTATTTT
CASKSGGWSGTDTQYF
>TRBV19|.|.|TRBJ1-1
TGTGCCAGTAGTATGGCCCGGGTGGCGAACACTGAAGCTTTCTTT
CASSMARVANTEAFF
>TRBV5-1|.|.|TRBJ2-5
TGCGCCAGCATCGGGGAAGGAGAGACCCAGTACTTC
CASIGEGETQYF
>TRBV27|TRBD1|.|TRBJ2-4
TGTGCCAGCAGTTCCCGCGGACAGGGGAGCATTCAGTACTTC
CASSSRGQGSIQYF
>TRBV9|TRBD2|.|TRBJ2-2
TGTGCCAGCAGCGCCCCGAGGGAGGGGCTAAACACCGGGGAGCTGTTTTTT
CASSAPREGLNTGELFF
>TRBV27|TRBD2|once|TRBJ2-7
TGTGCCAGCAGTCCCGGACTAGCGGGGGCCTACCCTTTTTACGAGCAGTACTTC
CASSPGLAGAYPFYEQYF
>TRBV4-1|.|.|TRBJ2-3
TGCGCCAGCAGCCTTGGGATGGGGGGATACACAGATACGCAGTATTTT
CASSLGMGGYTDTQYF
>TRBV11-3|.|.|TRBJ2-2
TGTGCCAGCAGCGTAGCGGGACAGGGTCGTCCCGGGGAGCTGTTTTTT
CASSVAGQGRPGELFF
>TRBV19|TRBD2|.|TRBJ2-4
TGTGCCAGTAGTATCAAGGCTAGCGGGGGGGACTTAGCCAAAAACATTCAGTACTTC
CASSIKASGGDLAKNIQYF
>TRBV2|.|.|TRBJ1-5
TGTGCCAGCACTGTCCAGGGCGGTCAGCCCCAGCATTTT
CASTVQGGQPQHF
>TRBV5-1|TRBD1|.|TRBJ2-7
TGCGCCAGCAGCTCTAACGAACAGGGGCGCCCCTCCTACGAGCAGTACTTC
CASSSNEQGRPSYEQYF
>TRBV6-5|.|.|TRBJ1-1
TGTGCCAGCAGTCGGGGGGCACGGGAGACTGAAGCTTTCTTT
CASSRGARETEAFF
>TRBV19|.|.|TRBJ1-6
TGTGCCAGTAGTTGGGGAGAAAATTCACCCCTCCACTTT
CASSWGENSPLHF
>TRBV30|.|.|TRBJ1-6
TGTGCCTGGATTCTGACAGGCGAGAAGTCACCCCTCCACTTT
CAWILTGEKSPLHF
>TRBV29-1|.|.|TRBJ1-5
TGCAGCGTTGCAGTCGACAATCAGCCCCAGCATTTT
CSVAVDNQPQHF
>TRBV30|TRBD1|.|TRBJ1-2
TGTGCCTGGAGGGGACAGTTTCTTGGAGGCTACACCTTC
CAWRGQFLGGYTF
>TRBV9|TRBD1|.|TRBJ2-1
TGTGCCAGCAGCGGGGACAGGGGTATAAATGAGCAGTTCTTC
CASSGDRGINEQFF
>TRBV29-1|.|few|TRBJ2-2
TGCAGCGGCAGGGGTCTCGCCGGGGAGCTGTTTTTT
CSGRGLAGELFF
>TRBV5-1|.|.|TRBJ2-2
TGCGCCAGCAGCTTCATGGACTTAAACACCGGGGAGCTGTTTTTT
CASSFMDLNTGELFF
>TRBV5-8|.|.|TRBJ1-6
TGTGCCAGCAGCTTACTCAGGGGCCCCTATAATTCACCCCTCCACTTT
CASSLLRGPYNSPLHF
>TRBV5-1|.|.|TRBJ2-2
TGCGCCAGCAGCGTTAGCGGAACCACCGGGGAGCTGTTTTTT
CASSVSGTTGELFF
>TRBV11-3|TRBD2|.|TRBJ2-2
TGTGCCAGCAGCACGGGGGGGGTGAACACCGGGGAGCTGTTTTTT
CASSTGGVNTGELFF
>TRBV30|.|.|TRBJ1-2
TGTGCCTGGAGTGTATGGGGGCAGGCAGACTATGGCTACACCTTC
CAWSVWGQADYGYTF
>TRBV10-2|TRBD2|once|TRBJ2-5
TGCGCCAGCAGCTTAGGACTAGCGGGCCACCAAGAGACCCAGTACTTC
CASSLGLAGHQETQYF
>TRBV9|.|few|TRBJ2-3
TGTGCCAGCAGCGTAGACGGTAGCACAGATACGCAGTATTTT
CASSVDGSTDTQYF
>TRBV21-1|.|.|TRBJ2-3
TGTGCCAGCAGCAACCGAGATAGCGGGCTCGATACGCAGTATTTT
CASSNRDSGLDTQYF
>TRBV6-5|.|.|TRBJ1-5
TGTGCCAGCAGACCCGGGAGGCAATCGTATCAGCCCCAGCATTTT
CASRPGRQSYQPQHF
>TRBV7-3|.|.|TRBJ1-3
TGTGCCAGCAGCTTAAGCAGGGATGGAAACACCATATATTTT
CASSLSRDGNTIYF
>TRBV5-6|.|.|TRBJ2-5
TGTGCCAGCAGTCAGCGAGAGACCCAGTACTTC
CASSQRETQYF
>TRBV3-1/TRBV3-2|.|.|TRBJ2-7
TGTGCCAGCAGCACTCCCAGGGGGGACGAGCAGTACTTC
CASSTPRGDEQYF
>TRBV7-9|.|.|TRBJ2-3
TGTGCCAGCAGCTTGGGTGTGCTAGCGGATACGCAGTATTTT
CASSLGVLADTQYF
>TRBV13|TRBD1|.|TRBJ2-7
TGTGCCAGCAGCTACCGACAGGGAGCCTACGAGCAGTACTTC
CASSYRQGAYEQYF
>TRBV2|.|.|TRBJ2-2
TGTGCCAGCAGTGGGAGCCGCTTCAACACCGGGGAGCTGTTTTTT
CASSGSRFNTGELFF
>TRBV2|TRBD2|.|TRBJ2-7
TGTGCCAGCAACCTAGCGGGGGGGCTCTACGAGCAGTACTTC
CASNLAGGLYEQYF
>TRBV3-1/TRBV3-2|.|.|TRBJ2-1
TGTGCCAGCAGCCAACGAGGGGGCAATGAGCAGTTCTTC
CASSQRGGNEQFF
>TRBV6-4|.|few|TRBJ2-2
TGTGCCAGCAGAGAGATCCCGAATGCCGGGGAGCTGTTTTTT
CASREIPNAGELFF
>TRBV9|.|.|TRBJ1-5
TGTGCCAGCAGCGGCGATAATCCACCCCAGCATTTT
CASSGDNPPQHF
>TRBV7-3|.|.|TRBJ1-1
TGTGCCAGCAGCCCCAGTGCGGCCGCCGAAGCTTTCTTT
CASSPSAAAEAFF
>TRBV6-5|TRBD1|once|TRBJ2-5
TGTGCCAGCAGTTACTCGAACCAGGGGGCCAAGGCGACCCAGTACTTC
CASSYSNQGAKATQYF
>TRBV28|.|.|TRBJ1-1
TGTGCCAGCAGTTTATTGTCAGGAGGGGCTTTCTTT
CASSLLSGGAFF
>TRBV5-1|.|.|TRBJ1-3
TGCGCCAGCAGCTTTCGAGGGGGAGACACCATATATTTT
CASSFRGGDTIYF
>TRBV5-4|.|.|TRBJ2-2
TGTGCCAGCAGCTTGGTAGGCCGCGGGGCCAACACCGGGGAGCTGTTTTTT
CASSLVGRGANTGELFF
>TRBV12-3/TRBV12-4|.|few|TRBJ1-2
TGTGCCAGCAGTTTTCCGGGATCCTATGGCTACACCTTC
CASSFPGSYGYTF
>TRBV5-1|TRBD1|.|TRBJ1-1
TGCGCCAGCAGCTTGGAGGGGACAGGGGGCCGGAACACTGAAGCTTTCTTT
CASSLEGTGGRNTEAFF
>TRBV6-5|TRBD1|once|TRBJ2-7
TGTGCCAGCATAACGACAGGGTATCACTTC
CASITTGYHF
>TRBV5-1|TRBD2|.|TRBJ2-3
TGCGCCAGCAGCTCTTCTAGCGGGGTGCCAGATACGCAGTATTTT
CASSSSSGVPDTQYF